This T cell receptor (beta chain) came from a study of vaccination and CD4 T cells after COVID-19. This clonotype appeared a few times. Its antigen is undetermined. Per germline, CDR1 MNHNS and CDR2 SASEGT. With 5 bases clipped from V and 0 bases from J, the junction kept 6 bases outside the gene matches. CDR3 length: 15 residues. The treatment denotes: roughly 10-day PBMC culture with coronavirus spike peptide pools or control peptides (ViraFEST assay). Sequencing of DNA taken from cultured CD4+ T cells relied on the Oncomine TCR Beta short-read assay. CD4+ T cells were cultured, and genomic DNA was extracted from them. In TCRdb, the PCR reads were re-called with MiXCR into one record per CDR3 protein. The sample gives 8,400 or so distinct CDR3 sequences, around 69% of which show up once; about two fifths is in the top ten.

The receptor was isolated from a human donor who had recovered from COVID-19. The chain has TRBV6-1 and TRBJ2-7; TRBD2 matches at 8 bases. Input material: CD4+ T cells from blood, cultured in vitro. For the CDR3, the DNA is TGTGCCAGCAGTATTAGCGGGGTACACTCCTACGAGCAGTACTTC. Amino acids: CASSISGVHSYEQYF.